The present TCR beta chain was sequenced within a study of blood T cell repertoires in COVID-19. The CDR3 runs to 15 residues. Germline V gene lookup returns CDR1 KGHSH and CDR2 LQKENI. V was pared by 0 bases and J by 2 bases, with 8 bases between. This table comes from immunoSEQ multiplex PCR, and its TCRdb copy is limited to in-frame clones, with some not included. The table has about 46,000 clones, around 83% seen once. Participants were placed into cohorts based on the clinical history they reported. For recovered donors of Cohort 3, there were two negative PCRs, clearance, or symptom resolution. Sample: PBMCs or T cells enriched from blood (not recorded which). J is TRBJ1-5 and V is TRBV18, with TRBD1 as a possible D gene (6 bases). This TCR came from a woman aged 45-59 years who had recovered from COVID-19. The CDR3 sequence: CASSPPGAGNQPQHF. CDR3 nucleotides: TGTGCCAGCTCACCACCGGGGGCTGGCAATCAGCCCCAGCATTTT.